The entry below describes one T cell receptor (beta chain). Its antigen is not identified. Vbeta (60) and Jbeta (13) primers were used in the PCR. Some clones are missing from TCRdb's copy, which holds only in-frame ones; the method was immunoSEQ multiplex PCR. The table lists around 110,000 clones, roughly 80% of them singletons. This entry belongs to a study of cytomegalovirus exposure and HLA in healthy donors. Findings and limits, study-wide: It has been reported that TCR beta sequences accurately predicted the HLA-A and HLA-B alleles of most subjects. In all likelihood, a cluster of highly shared sequence variants was a sequencing artifact.

Sequenced sample: PBMCs. The TCR originated in a man under 40 in good health and CMV-seropositive.

CDR3 DNA: TGTGCCAGCAGCTTATTTGAGGGTAGGAACACTGAAGCTTTCTTT. It codes for CASSLFEGRNTEAFF. V usage is TRBV7-9 and J usage is TRBJ1-1, with D hard to call. Germline values: CDR1 SEHNR, CDR2 FQNEAQ (reference sequence). The CDR3 contains 15 residues. V lost 2 bases to trimming and J lost 1 base, with 11 bases between them.